This TCR beta chain was retrieved from a study of cytomegalovirus exposure and HLA in healthy donors. Study-wide points: In vitro checks showed that a few CMV-associated chains really do target CMV antigens.

A multiplex PCR was run with 60 Vbeta primers and 13 Jbeta primers. Data came from immunoSEQ multiplex PCR; TCRdb stores just in-frame clones and leaves some out. The profile shows approximately 190,000 clones, about nine tenths of them singletons. This clone was counted once. The antigen is not known. The CDR3 is made up of 16 amino acids. Unmatched junction bases numbered 6, after V lost 2 bases and J lost 3 bases. Germline V lookup: CDR1 SNHLY, CDR2 FYNNEI. The source material was PBMCs. The sequence was collected from a boy aged 2 to 9 in good health and CMV-seronegative. The chain couples TRBV2 to TRBJ2-5; 10 bases align to TRBD2. This chain's CDR3 is CASSERGLATEETQYF. In DNA, the CDR3 is TGTGCCAGCAGTGAAAGGGGACTAGCGACTGAAGAGACCCAGTACTTC.